This TCR beta chain was obtained from a study of technical replicates of blood from a few donors (TCRdb year 2017). After removal of 1 base from V and 9 bases from J, the junction retains 10 bases not matched to a gene. Via the germline V gene, CDR1 is SGHVS and CDR2 FQNEAQ. Including the terminal cysteine and phenylalanine, the CDR3 comprises 16 residues. Kept here is only the CDR3 DNA, which spans 48 bases and is read in frame from base 1. The library was made by the immunoSEQ multiplex PCR assay. TCRdb obtained this table from immuneACCESS and retained in-frame rearrangements with V and J assigned. These tables miss some clones; where compared with another copy, unresolved V genes account for less than half of the shortfall, and the remainder is unexplained. The sample table lists some 80,000 clones, approximately 94% of them with a count of one. 0.38% of the sample is taken by the ten largest.

Remarks on this clone: The antigen it binds to is not known. Within one base of it there is no much larger clone, and no base qualities were kept.

The sequence joins TRBV7-8 to TRBJ2-1; 9 bases in the middle match TRBD2. This sequence was found in a human donor in good health. The sequenced sample was T cells isolated from PBMCs. The DNA sequence is TGTGCCAGCAGCTTAGATTGGCGGGAGGGCCCAGGTGAGCAGTTCTTC. Protein translation: CASSLDWREGPGEQFF.